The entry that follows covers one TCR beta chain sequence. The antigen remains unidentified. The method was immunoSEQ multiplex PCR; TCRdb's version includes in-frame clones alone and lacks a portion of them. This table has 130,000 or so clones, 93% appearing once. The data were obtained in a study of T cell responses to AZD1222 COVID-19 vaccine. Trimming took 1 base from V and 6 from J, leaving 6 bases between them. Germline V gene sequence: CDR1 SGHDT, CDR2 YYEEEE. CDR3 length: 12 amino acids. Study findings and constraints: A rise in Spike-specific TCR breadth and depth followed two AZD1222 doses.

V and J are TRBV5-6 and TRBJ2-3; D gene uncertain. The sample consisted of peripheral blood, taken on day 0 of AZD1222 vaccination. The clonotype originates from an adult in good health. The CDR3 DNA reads TGTGCCAGCAGCTTGCGGTGGGATACGCAGTATTTT. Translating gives CASSLRWDTQYF.